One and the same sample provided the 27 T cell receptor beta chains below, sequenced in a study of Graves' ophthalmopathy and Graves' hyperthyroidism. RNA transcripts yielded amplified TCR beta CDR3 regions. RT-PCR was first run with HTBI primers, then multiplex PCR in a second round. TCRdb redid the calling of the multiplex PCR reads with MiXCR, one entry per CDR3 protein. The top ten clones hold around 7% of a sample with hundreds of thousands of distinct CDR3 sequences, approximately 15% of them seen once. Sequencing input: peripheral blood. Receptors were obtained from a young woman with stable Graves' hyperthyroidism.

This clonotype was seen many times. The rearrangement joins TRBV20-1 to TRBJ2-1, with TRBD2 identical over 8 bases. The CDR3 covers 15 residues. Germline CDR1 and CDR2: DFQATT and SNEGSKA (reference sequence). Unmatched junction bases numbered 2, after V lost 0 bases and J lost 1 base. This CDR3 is CSARDQRGSYNEQFF. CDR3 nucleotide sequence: TGCAGTGCTAGAGATCAGCGGGGGTCCTACAATGAGCAGTTCTTC.

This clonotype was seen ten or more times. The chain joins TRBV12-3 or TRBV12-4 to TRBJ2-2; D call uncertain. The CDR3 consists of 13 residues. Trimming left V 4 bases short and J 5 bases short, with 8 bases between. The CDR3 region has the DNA TGTGCCAGCAGTTCCATGCGGACCGGGGAGCTGTTTTTT. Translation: CASSSMRTGELFF.

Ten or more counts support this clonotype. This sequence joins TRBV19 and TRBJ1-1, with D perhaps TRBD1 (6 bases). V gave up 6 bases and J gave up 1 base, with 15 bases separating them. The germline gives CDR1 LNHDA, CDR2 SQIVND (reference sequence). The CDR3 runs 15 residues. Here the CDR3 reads CASRHPGQGNTEAFF. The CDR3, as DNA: TGTGCCAGTAGACATCCGGGACAAGGGAACACTGAAGCTTTCTTT.

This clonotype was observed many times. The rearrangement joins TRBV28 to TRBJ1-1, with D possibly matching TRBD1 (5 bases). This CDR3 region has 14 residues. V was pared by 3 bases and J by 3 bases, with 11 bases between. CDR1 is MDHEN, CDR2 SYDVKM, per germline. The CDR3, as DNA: TGTGCCAGCAGTTTTTGGGGGGGGGACACTGAAGCTTTCTTT. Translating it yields CASSFWGGDTEAFF.

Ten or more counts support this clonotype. CDR3 loop: CASSLGSRSYEQYF. Written as DNA, the CDR3 is TGTGCCAGCAGCTTAGGTTCCCGCTCCTACGAGCAGTACTTC. The genes are TRBV11-3 and TRBJ2-7, with D hard to call. The CDR3 loop spans 14 amino acids. V was pared by 1 base and J by 0 bases, with 7 bases between. The V gene's germline CDR1 is SGHNT and CDR2 YENEEA.

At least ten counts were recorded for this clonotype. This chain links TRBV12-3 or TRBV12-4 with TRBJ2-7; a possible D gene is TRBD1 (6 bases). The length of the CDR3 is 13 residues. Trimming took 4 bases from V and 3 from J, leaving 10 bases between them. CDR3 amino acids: CASSSRDIYEQYF. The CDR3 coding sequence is TGTGCCAGCAGTTCCCGGGACATCTACGAGCAGTACTTC.

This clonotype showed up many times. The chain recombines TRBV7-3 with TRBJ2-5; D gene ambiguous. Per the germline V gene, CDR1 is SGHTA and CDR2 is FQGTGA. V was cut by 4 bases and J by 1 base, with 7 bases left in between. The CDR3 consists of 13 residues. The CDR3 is CASSSDPQETQYF. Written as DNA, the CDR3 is TGTGCCAGCAGCTCGGACCCCCAAGAGACCCAGTACTTC.

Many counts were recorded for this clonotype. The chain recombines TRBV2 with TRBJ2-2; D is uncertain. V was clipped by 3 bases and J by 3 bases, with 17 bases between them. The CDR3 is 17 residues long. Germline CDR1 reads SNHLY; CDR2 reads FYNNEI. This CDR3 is CASSDPPSWADTGELFF. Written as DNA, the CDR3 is TGTGCCAGCAGTGACCCTCCTTCATGGGCGGACACCGGGGAGCTGTTTTTT.

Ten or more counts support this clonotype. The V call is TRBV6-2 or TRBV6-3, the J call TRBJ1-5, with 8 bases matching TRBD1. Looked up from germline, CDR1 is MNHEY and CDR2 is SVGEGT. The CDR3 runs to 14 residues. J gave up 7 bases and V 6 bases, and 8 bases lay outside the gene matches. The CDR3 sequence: CASRERQGRQPQHF. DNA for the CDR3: TGTGCCAGCAGGGAACGACAGGGGAGACAGCCCCAGCATTTT.

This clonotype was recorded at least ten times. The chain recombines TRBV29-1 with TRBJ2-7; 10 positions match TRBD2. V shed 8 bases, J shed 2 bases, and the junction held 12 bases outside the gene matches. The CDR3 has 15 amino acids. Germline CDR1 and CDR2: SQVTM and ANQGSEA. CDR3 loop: CSTRRLAGATYEQYF. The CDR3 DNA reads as TGCAGCACTCGGAGGCTAGCGGGGGCCACCTACGAGCAGTACTTC.

The CDR3 protein is CAGPSEHPPDGANVLTF. For the CDR3, the DNA is TGTGCCGGCCCCTCGGAGCACCCGCCAGATGGGGCCAACGTCCTGACTTTC. The V and J genes are TRBV19 and TRBJ2-6, with D hard to call. Germline CDR1 is LNHDA and CDR2 is SQIVND (reference sequence). Trimming removed 11 bases from V and 3 bases from J, with 23 bases in between. The CDR3 spans 17 residues. Supplemented by reference TRBV19 and TRBJ2-6, the full variable domain reads DGGITQSPKYLFRKEGQNVTLSCEQNLNHDAMYWYRQDPGQGLRLIYYSQIVNDFQKGDIAEGYSVSREKKESFPLTVTSAQKNPTAFYLCAGPSEHPPDGANVLTFGAGSRLTVL.

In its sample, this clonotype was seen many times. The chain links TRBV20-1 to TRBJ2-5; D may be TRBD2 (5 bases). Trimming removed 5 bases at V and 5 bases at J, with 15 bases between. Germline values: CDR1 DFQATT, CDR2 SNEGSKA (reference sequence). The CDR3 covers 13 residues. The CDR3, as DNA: TGCAGTGCTGAGGGTTATAGCTGGGAGACCCAGTACTTC. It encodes CSAEGYSWETQYF.

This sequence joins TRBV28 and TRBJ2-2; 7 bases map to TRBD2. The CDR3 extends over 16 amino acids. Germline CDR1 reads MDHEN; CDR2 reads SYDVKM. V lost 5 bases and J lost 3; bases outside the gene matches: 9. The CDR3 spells CASSTASSGYTGELFF. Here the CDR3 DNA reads TGTGCCAGCAGTACCGCCTCTAGCGGATACACCGGGGAGCTGTTTTTT.

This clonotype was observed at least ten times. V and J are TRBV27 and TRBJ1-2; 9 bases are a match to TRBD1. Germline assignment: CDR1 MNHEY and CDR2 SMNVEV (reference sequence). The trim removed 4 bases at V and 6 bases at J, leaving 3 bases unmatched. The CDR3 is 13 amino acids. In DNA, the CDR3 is TGTGCCAGCAGTTATCGGACAGGGGATGGCTACACCTTC. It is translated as CASSYRTGDGYTF.

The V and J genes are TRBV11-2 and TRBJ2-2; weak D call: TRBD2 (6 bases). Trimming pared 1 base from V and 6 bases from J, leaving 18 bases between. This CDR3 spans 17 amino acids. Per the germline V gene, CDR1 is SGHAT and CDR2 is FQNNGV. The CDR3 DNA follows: TGTGCCAGCAGCTTAGGGGCCAAGTGGAGGAGGGCCGGGGAGCTGTTTTTT. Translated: CASSLGAKWRRAGELFF.

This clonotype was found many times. The CDR3 region is CASSLEGTAAYEQYF. CDR3 nucleotide sequence: TGCGCCAGCAGCTTGGAGGGGACCGCTGCCTACGAGCAGTACTTC. The chain uses TRBV5-1 and TRBJ2-7; D may correspond to TRBD1 or TRBD2 (5 bases each). CDR1 and CDR2 from the germline V gene are SGHRS and YFSETQ. Trimming left V 0 bases short and J 2 bases short, with 12 bases between. This CDR3 is built from 15 residues.

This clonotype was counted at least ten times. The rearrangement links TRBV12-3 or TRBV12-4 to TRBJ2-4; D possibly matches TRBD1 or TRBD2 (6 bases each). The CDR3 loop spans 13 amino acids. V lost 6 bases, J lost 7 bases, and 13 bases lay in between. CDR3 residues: CASRVRGENIQYF. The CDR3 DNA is TGTGCCAGCAGAGTTAGGGGGGAGAACATTCAGTACTTC.

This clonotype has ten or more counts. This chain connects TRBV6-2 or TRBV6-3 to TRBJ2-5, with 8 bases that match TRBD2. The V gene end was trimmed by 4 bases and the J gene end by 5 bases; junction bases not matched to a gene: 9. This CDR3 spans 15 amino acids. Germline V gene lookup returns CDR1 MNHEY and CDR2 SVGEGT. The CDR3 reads CASSWYGGARETQYF. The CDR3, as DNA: TGTGCCAGCAGTTGGTACGGGGGGGCTCGGGAGACCCAGTACTTC.

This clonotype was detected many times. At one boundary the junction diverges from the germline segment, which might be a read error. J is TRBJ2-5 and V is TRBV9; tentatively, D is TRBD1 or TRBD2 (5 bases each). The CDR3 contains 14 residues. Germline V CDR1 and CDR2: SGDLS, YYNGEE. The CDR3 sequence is CASSRGVGQETQYF. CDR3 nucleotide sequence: TGTGCCAGCAGCAGAGGGGTGGGCCAAGAAACCCAGTACTTC.

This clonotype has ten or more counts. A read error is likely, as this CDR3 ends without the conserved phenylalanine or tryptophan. The CDR3 protein is CASSYSGGVPSYEQYL. The CDR3 DNA is TGTGCCAGCAGTTACTCGGGAGGGGTACCCTCCTACGAGCAGTACCTC. The V and J genes are TRBV6-5 and TRBJ2-7, with 7 nucleotides matching TRBD2. The V gene end was trimmed by 0 bases and the J gene end by 0 bases; junction bases not matched to a gene: 5. The CDR3 loop spans 16 amino acids. Looked up from germline, CDR1 is MNHEY and CDR2 is SVGAGI.

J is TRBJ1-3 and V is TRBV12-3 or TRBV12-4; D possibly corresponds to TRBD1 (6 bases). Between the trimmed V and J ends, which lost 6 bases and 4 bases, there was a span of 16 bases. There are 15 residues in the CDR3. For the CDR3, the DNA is TGTGCCAGCAGGCCTATTCAGGGGTCCGGAAACACCATATATTTT. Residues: CASRPIQGSGNTIYF.

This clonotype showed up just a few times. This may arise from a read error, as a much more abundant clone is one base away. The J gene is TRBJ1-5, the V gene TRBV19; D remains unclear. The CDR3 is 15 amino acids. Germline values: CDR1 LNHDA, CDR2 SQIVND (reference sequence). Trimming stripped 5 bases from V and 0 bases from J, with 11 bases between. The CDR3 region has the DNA TGTGCCAGTAGTTCCCCATTTCATAGCAATCAGCCCCAGCATTTT. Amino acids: CASSSPFHSNQPQHF. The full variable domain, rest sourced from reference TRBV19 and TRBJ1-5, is DGGITQSPKYLFRKEGQNVTLSCEQNLNHDAMYWYRQDPGQGLRLIYYSQIVNDFQKGDIAEGYSVSREKKESFPLTVTSAQKNPTAFYLCASSSPFHSNQPQHFGDGTRLSIL.

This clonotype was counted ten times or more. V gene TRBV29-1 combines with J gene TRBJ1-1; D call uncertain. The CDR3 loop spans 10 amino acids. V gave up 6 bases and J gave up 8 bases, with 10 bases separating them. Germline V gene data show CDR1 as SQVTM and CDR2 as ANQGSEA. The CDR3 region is CSVVESEAFF. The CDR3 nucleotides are TGCAGCGTGGTGGAGTCGGAAGCTTTCTTT.

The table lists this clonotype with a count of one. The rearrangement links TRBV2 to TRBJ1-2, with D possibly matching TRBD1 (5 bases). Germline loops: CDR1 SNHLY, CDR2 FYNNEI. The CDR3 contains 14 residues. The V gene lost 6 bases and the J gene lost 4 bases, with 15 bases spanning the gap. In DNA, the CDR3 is TGTGCCAGCAGGGGGGGGAGGGAGATCTATGGCTACACCTTC. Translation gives CASRGGREIYGYTF. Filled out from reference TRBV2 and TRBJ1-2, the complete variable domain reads EPEVTQTPSHQVTQMGQEVILRCVPISNHLYFYWYRQILGQKVEFLVSFYNNEISEKSEIFDDQFSVERPDGSNFTLKIRSTKLEDSAMYFCASRGGREIYGYTFGSGTRLTVV.

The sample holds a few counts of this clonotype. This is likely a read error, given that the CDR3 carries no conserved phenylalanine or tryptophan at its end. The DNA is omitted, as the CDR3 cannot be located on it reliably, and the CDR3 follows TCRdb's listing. The CDR3 sequence is CASSEDMALPIRL. The chain couples TRBV2 to TRBJ1-2. CDR1 is SNHLY and CDR2 is FYNNEI in the germline V gene. Both ends counted, the CDR3 spans 13 residues.

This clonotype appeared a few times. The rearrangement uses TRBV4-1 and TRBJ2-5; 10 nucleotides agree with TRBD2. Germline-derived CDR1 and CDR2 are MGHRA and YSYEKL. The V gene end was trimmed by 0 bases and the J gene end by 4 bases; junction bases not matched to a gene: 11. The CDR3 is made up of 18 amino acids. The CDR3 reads CASSQDRAERGGRETQYF. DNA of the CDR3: TGCGCCAGCAGCCAAGATCGAGCGGAGCGGGGGGGCCGAGAGACCCAGTACTTC.

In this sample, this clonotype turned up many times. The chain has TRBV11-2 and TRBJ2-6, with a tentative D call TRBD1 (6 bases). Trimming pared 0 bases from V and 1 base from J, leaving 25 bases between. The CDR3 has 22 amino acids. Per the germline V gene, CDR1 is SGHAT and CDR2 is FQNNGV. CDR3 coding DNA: TGTGCCAGCAGCTTAGAGGTTATAGGTGATTACAGGGCAGGATCTGGGGCCAACGTCCTGACTTTC. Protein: CASSLEVIGDYRAGSGANVLTF.